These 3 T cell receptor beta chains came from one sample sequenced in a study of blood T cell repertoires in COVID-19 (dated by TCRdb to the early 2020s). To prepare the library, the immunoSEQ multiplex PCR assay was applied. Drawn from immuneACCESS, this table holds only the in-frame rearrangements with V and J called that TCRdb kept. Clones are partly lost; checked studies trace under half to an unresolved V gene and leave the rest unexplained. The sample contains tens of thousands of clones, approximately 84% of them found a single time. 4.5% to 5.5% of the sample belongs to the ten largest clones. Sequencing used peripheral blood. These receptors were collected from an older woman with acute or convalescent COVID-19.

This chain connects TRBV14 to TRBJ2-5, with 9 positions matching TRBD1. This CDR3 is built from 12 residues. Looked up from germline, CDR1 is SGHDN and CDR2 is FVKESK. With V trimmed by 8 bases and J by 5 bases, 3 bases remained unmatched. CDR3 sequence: CASGTGYETQYF. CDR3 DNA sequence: TGTGCCAGCGGGACAGGGTACGAGACCCAGTACTTC.

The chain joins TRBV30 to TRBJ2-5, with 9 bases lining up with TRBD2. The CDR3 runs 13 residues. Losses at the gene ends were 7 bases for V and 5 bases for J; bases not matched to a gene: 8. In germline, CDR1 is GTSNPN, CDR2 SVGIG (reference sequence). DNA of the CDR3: TGTGCCTCCTGGGGCGGGGGGGAGGAGACCCAGTACTTC. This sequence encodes CASWGGGEETQYF.

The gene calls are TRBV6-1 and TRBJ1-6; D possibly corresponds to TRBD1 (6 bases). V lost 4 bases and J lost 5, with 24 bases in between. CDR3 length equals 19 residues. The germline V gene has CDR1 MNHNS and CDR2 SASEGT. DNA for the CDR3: TGTGCCAGCAGTGCCACCACGATAGTGGGGGCGAGTAATAATTCACCCCTCCACTTT. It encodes CASSATTIVGASNNSPLHF.